The 26 T cell receptor beta chains given below trace back to one sample, sequenced in a study of vaccination and CD4 T cells after COVID-19. The treatment is: approximately 11-day PBMC culture with coronavirus spike peptide pools or control peptides (ViraFEST assay). An Oncomine TCR Beta short-read assay was used to sequence the DNA from cultured CD4+ T cells. Via MiXCR, TCRdb re-called the PCR reads, giving one row per CDR3 protein. The sample has 15,000 or so distinct CDR3 sequences; around 50% are singletons. Their antigen targets remain unknown. Material for sequencing was CD4+ T cells from blood, cultured in vitro. The receptors were gathered from a human donor who had recovered from COVID-19.

J is TRBJ2-3 and V is TRBV5-8; the D is unclear. Deletions cut 7 bases from V and 2 bases from J, with 11 bases between. Germline V lookup: CDR1 SGHTS, CDR2 YDEGEE. The CDR3 loop spans 13 amino acids. CDR3 loop: CASGRLYTDTQYF. The CDR3 region has the DNA TGTGCCAGCGGTCGGCTCTACACAGATACGCAGTATTTT.

This clonotype has just a few counts. The V call is TRBV7-8, the J call TRBJ1-2, with D uncertain. V lost 1 base and J lost 4, with 4 bases in between. The CDR3 sequence is 12 residues long. Germline V gives CDR1 SGHVS, CDR2 FQNEAQ. This CDR3 reads CASSLDRYGYTF. The CDR3 DNA reads as TGTGCCAGCAGCTTAGATCGCTATGGCTACACCTTC.

This clonotype was seen a single time. One end of the junction fails to match germline, which may point to a read error. The V gene is TRBV10-3, the J gene TRBJ1-2, with D uncertain. The CDR3 loop spans 12 amino acids. The germline V gene encodes CDR1 ENHRY and CDR2 SYGVKD. The CDR3 protein is CASSLHKVGYTF. As DNA, the CDR3 is TGTGCCAGCAGTCTCCACAAGGTGGGCTACACCTTC.

In its sample, this clonotype ranks as large. The J gene is TRBJ2-3, the V gene TRBV30; 8 nucleotides align to TRBD1. This CDR3 has 14 amino acids. The germline V gene encodes CDR1 GTSNPN and CDR2 SVGIG (reference sequence). V gave up 3 bases and J gave up 6 bases; unmatched junction bases: 8. CDR3 nucleotides: TGTGCCTGGAGCGCCGACAGGGGAGTTGATACGCAGTATTTT. It encodes CAWSADRGVDTQYF.

J is TRBJ1-1 and V is TRBV6-2 or TRBV6-3; D is uncertain. Germline lookup yields CDR1 MNHEY and CDR2 SVGEGT. CDR3 length: 15 amino acids. Trimming left V 6 bases short and J 5 bases short, with 19 bases between. The DNA of the CDR3 is TGTGCCAGCAGGGTCCGGGAGCCGGAGGGTACTGAAGCTTTCTTT. This sequence encodes CASRVREPEGTEAFF.

The chain recombines TRBV6-1 with TRBJ2-2; D could derive from TRBD1 or TRBD2 (5 bases each). Germline V CDR1 and CDR2: MNHNS, SASEGT. Trimming removed 2 bases at V and 6 bases at J, with 13 bases between. This CDR3 comprises 15 residues. The CDR3 here is CASSELAGRPGELFF. In DNA form, the CDR3 reads TGTGCCAGCAGTGAATTGGCAGGGAGACCCGGGGAGCTGTTTTTT.

J is TRBJ2-7 and V is TRBV10-3, with D possibly being TRBD1 (6 bases). The CDR3 is 13 amino acids. In germline, CDR1 is ENHRY, CDR2 SYGVKD. V lost 6 bases and J lost 7, with 16 bases in between. CDR3: CAIRITGSQEQYF. The CDR3, as DNA: TGTGCCATCAGGATTACAGGGTCTCAAGAGCAGTACTTC.

The chain links TRBV20-1 to TRBJ2-7; the D gene is possibly TRBD2 (5 bases). CDR3 size: 14 residues. Germline assignment: CDR1 DFQATT and CDR2 SNEGSKA (reference sequence). V lost 0 bases to trimming and J lost 0 bases, with 9 bases between them. The CDR3 nucleotides are TGCAGTGCTAGAGATCCCGCGGGCTCCTACGAGCAGTACTTC. Translation gives CSARDPAGSYEQYF.

The V and J genes are TRBV6-2 or TRBV6-3 and TRBJ1-1; the match to TRBD1 covers 9 bases. The V segment lost 6 bases and the J segment 5 bases; nucleotides outside the gene matches: 4. The germline CDR1 and CDR2 sequences are MNHEY and SVGEGT. The CDR3 runs to 13 residues. CDR3 nucleotides: TGTGCCAGCAGAGGACAGGGGTGGACTGAAGCTTTCTTT. It translates to CASRGQGWTEAFF.

This rearrangement joins TRBV21-1 to TRBJ1-1. TRBV21-1 is an annotated pseudogene. The CDR3 is made up of 14 amino acids. The CDR3 DNA is TGTGCCCATCAACGCGCGGGAGAGAACACTGAAGCTTTCTTT. Its translation is CAHQRAGENTEAFF.

This clonotype was seen a few times. The genes are TRBV12-3 or TRBV12-4 and TRBJ2-2; 11 bases match TRBD1. The CDR3 has 16 amino acids. The J segment lost 6 bases and the V segment lost 6 bases, leaving 9 bases of the junction unmatched. This CDR3 reads CASSRPGQGVSGELFF. CDR3 nucleotide sequence: TGTGCCAGCAGCAGACCGGGACAGGGGGTGTCCGGGGAGCTGTTTTTT.

The chain combines TRBV29-1 with TRBJ1-5; TRBD1 aligns across 10 bases. The CDR3 has 14 residues. V was pared by 4 bases and J by 6 bases, with 6 bases of the junction left unmatched. Germline V gene lookup returns CDR1 SQVTM and CDR2 ANQGSEA. CDR3 sequence: CSVADRGEGQPQHF. CDR3 DNA: TGCAGCGTTGCGGACAGGGGGGAGGGTCAGCCCCAGCATTTT.

The V gene is TRBV19, the J gene TRBJ1-1; 7 bases fit TRBD1. J lost 0 bases, V lost 5 bases, and 6 bases had no gene match. CDR1 and CDR2 from the germline V gene are LNHDA and SQIVND (reference sequence). The CDR3 sequence is 15 residues long. CDR3 sequence: CASSSPGGMNTEAFF. Here the CDR3 DNA reads TGTGCCAGTAGTTCGCCAGGGGGGATGAACACTGAAGCTTTCTTT.

This sequence joins TRBV6-1 and TRBJ2-7; tentatively, D is TRBD2 (6 bases). The length of the CDR3 is 14 residues. The ends were cut back, 8 bases at V and 2 bases at J, with 16 bases in the middle. Germline CDR1 and CDR2: MNHNS and SASEGT. CDR3 in DNA: TGTGCCAGCTCGTCGGAGGGCCCGACCTACGAGCAGTACTTC. Translating gives CASSSEGPTYEQYF.

The chain uses TRBV7-9 and TRBJ1-1; tentative D call: TRBD1 (5 bases). The CDR3 has 16 residues. In germline, CDR1 is SEHNR, CDR2 FQNEAQ (reference sequence). The germline V and J ends were trimmed by 5 bases and 4 bases, with 20 bases remaining between them. Here the CDR3 reads CASSLGASQTLTEAFF. In DNA form, the CDR3 reads TGTGCCAGCAGCCTCGGGGCATCCCAGACCCTCACTGAAGCTTTCTTT.

The chain uses TRBV7-9 and TRBJ1-5; the D is unclear. The CDR3 runs to 12 residues. V was shortened by 2 bases and J by 10 bases, with 9 bases between the two germline ends. Per the germline V gene, CDR1 is SEHNR and CDR2 is FQNEAQ (reference sequence). The CDR3 is CASSLIGKPQHF. CDR3 sequence (DNA): TGTGCCAGCAGCTTAATTGGGAAACCCCAGCATTTT.

This sequence joins TRBV3-1 and TRBJ2-3; 8 positions match TRBD2. The germline gives CDR1 LGHDT, CDR2 YNNKEL (reference sequence). The CDR3 totals 18 residues. V was clipped by 4 bases and J by 0 bases; unmatched bases: 12. The CDR3 region has the DNA TGTGCCAGCAGCCTCCTAGGTCGGCGGGGGGCTAGCACAGATACGCAGTATTTT. This codes for CASSLLGRRGASTDTQYF.

The chain uses TRBV19 and TRBJ2-2; TRBD1 matches 8 bases. Trimming at V came to 10 bases and at J to 4 bases, leaving 8 bases not matched to a gene. Germline V gene data show CDR1 as LNHDA and CDR2 as SQIVND (reference sequence). The CDR3 runs to 14 residues. The CDR3 spells CATPDREGTGELFF. DNA of the CDR3: TGTGCCACCCCGGACAGGGAAGGCACCGGGGAGCTGTTTTTT.

This clonotype was counted a few times. The rearrangement joins TRBV27 to TRBJ2-3; 9 positions match TRBD1. The CDR3 is 16 amino acids. J was trimmed by 0 bases and V by 7 bases; bases with no gene match: 8. The V gene's germline CDR1 is MNHEY and CDR2 SMNVEV (reference sequence). The CDR3 loop reads CASKRDRAPSTDTQYF. In DNA form, the CDR3 reads TGTGCCAGCAAACGGGACAGGGCACCTAGCACAGATACGCAGTATTTT.

This clonotype was detected only a few times. This chain links TRBV20-1 with TRBJ2-3; D perhaps matches TRBD1 (5 bases). Germline CDR1 DFQATT, CDR2 SNEGSKA (reference sequence). CDR3 length equals 15 residues. V dropped 1 base and J dropped 4 bases, with 15 bases sitting between them. Written as DNA, the CDR3 is TGCAGTGCTAGAGTTGGCAGGGCTGGCGCAGATACGCAGTATTTT. Residues: CSARVGRAGADTQYF.

In this sample, this clonotype turned up a few times. The chain uses TRBV7-2 and TRBJ1-2, with 8 bases lining up with TRBD1. V shed 4 bases and J 4 bases; nucleotides not matched to a gene: 2. Germline V gives CDR1 SGHTA, CDR2 FQGNSA. CDR3 size: 13 residues. This CDR3 reads CASSSGQGYGYTF. The CDR3 DNA reads TGTGCCAGCAGCTCCGGACAGGGCTATGGCTACACCTTC.

The V and J genes are TRBV6-4 and TRBJ1-2; tentatively, D is TRBD1 (6 bases). Germline assignment: CDR1 MRHNA and CDR2 SNTAGT. The CDR3 extends over 16 amino acids. V lost 6 bases to trimming and J lost 0 bases, with 17 bases between them. The CDR3 spells CASSHPQGWANYGYTF. Here the CDR3 DNA reads TGTGCCAGCAGCCACCCCCAGGGGTGGGCTAACTATGGCTACACCTTC.

This clonotype was observed a handful of times. This chain links TRBV24-1 with TRBJ1-5, with D possibly being TRBD1 (5 bases). This CDR3 spans 17 amino acids. V was trimmed by 2 bases and J by 3 bases, leaving 16 bases between them. CDR1 is KGHDR, CDR2 SFDVKD, per germline. CDR3 nucleotides: TGTGCCACCAGTGATTCAAGGGCGACAGAGTTCAATCAGCCCCAGCATTTT. This encodes CATSDSRATEFNQPQHF.

This clonotype was observed a few times. This rearrangement joins TRBV6-5 to TRBJ1-1; D remains ambiguous. The CDR3 consists of 11 residues. Germline V gene lookup returns CDR1 MNHEY and CDR2 SVGAGI. Trimming pared 4 bases from V and 9 bases from J, leaving 9 bases between. The DNA of the CDR3 is TGTGCCAGCAGTTCCGAACTGAAAGCTTTCTTT. Amino acids: CASSSELKAFF.

The chain carries TRBV21-1 and TRBJ2-3; TRBD2, the table's D call, lacks a check against the DNA. TRBV21-1 is recorded as a pseudogene. CDR3 size: 17 residues. As DNA, the CDR3 is TGTGCCAGCAGCAAAGGGGGTGAGGCGGGGAACACAGATACGCAGTATTTT. It translates to CASSKGGEAGNTDTQYF.

This clonotype has a handful of counts. The chain combines TRBV7-2 with TRBJ2-2, with D possibly being TRBD1 (6 bases). The CDR3 sequence is 14 residues long. Germline V gives CDR1 SGHTA, CDR2 FQGNSA. The V gene lost 2 bases and the J gene lost 4 bases, with 8 bases spanning the gap. The CDR3 spells CASSLRGSTGELFF. The CDR3, as DNA: TGTGCCAGCAGCTTAAGGGGGAGCACCGGGGAGCTGTTTTTT.